Shown below are 32 T cell receptor beta chains from a single sample sequenced in a study of CD8 T cells in Susac syndrome. Random hexamers served to reverse transcribe roughly 0.45 to 1 ug RNA. TCRdb independently ran MiXCR on the immunoSEQ multiplex PCR reads; one entry per CDR3 protein. The table records about 290,000 distinct CDR3 sequences, approximately 85% of them present only once. Sequencing input: CD8+ T cells from PBMCs. Every receptor here comes from a human donor with multiple sclerosis.

The chain joins TRBV10-3 to TRBJ1-1; D is ambiguous. The CDR3 totals 13 residues. Germline V gene sequence: CDR1 ENHRY, CDR2 SYGVKD. V lost 0 bases to trimming and J lost 0 bases, with 2 bases between them. CDR3 loop: CAISESVNTEAFF. The CDR3 DNA reads as TGTGCCATCAGTGAGTCCGTGAACACTGAAGCTTTCTTT.

This clonotype was seen a few times. The genes are TRBV28 and TRBJ2-7; TRBD1 aligns across 9 bases. Trimming took 2 bases from V and 6 from J; bases not matched to a gene: 5. Germline V gene sequence: CDR1 MDHEN, CDR2 SYDVKM. The CDR3 length is 14 residues. DNA for the CDR3: TGTGCCAGCAGTTTAGGGGGGACAGGGAGCGAGCAGTACTTC. It is translated as CASSLGGTGSEQYF. Combining the CDR3 with reference TRBV28 and TRBJ2-7 gives the whole variable domain DVKVTQSSRYLVKRTGEKVFLECVQDMDHENMFWYRQDPGLGLRLIYFSYDVKMKEKGDIPEGYSVSREKKERFSLILESASTNQTSMYLCASSLGGTGSEQYFGPGTRLTVT.

CDR3 protein: CASSVGLISGNTIYF. In nucleotides, the CDR3 is TGTGCCAGCAGCGTGGGACTGATCTCTGGAAACACCATATATTTT. J is TRBJ1-3 and V is TRBV9; maybe TRBD1 (5 bases). Per the germline V gene, CDR1 is SGDLS and CDR2 is YYNGEE. This CDR3 spans 15 amino acids. The V end was cut by 2 bases, the J end by 0 bases, with 9 bases between.

This chain links TRBV2 with TRBJ2-1; 9 nucleotides align to TRBD2. Per the germline V gene, CDR1 is SNHLY and CDR2 is FYNNEI. CDR3 length: 14 amino acids. V dropped 7 bases and J dropped 4; count of bases not matched to a gene: 5. CDR3 region: CASIRLAGYNEQFF. The CDR3 DNA sequence: TGTGCCAGCATCAGGCTAGCGGGATACAATGAGCAGTTCTTC.

The chain is built from TRBV3-1 and TRBJ1-5, with 7 bases that match TRBD1. This CDR3 spans 16 amino acids. Germline lookup yields CDR1 LGHDT and CDR2 YNNKEL (reference sequence). CDR3 in amino acids: CVSTGTVRTCNQPQHF. The CDR3 DNA reads TGTGTCTCAACCGGGACAGTGAGAACCTGCAATCAGCCCCAGCATTTT.

V gene TRBV7-6 combines with J gene TRBJ2-2; 8 bases line up with TRBD1. With 0 bases clipped from V and 6 bases from J, the junction kept 9 bases outside the gene matches. CDR3 length: 17 residues. CDR1 is SGHVS, CDR2 FNYEAQ, per germline. CDR3 loop: CASSLAPDRAASGELFF. The CDR3 nucleotides read TGTGCCAGCAGCTTAGCTCCGGACAGGGCCGCATCCGGGGAGCTGTTTTTT. The variable domain in full, completed from reference TRBV7-6 and TRBJ2-2, reads GAGVSQSPRYKVTKRGQDVALRCDPISGHVSLYWYRQALGQGPEFLTYFNYEAQQDKSGLPNDRFSAERPEGSISTLTIQRTEQRDSAMYRCASSLAPDRAASGELFFGEGSRLTVL.

This chain connects TRBV19 to TRBJ2-1; tentatively, D is TRBD2 (5 bases). This CDR3 has 14 amino acids. In germline, CDR1 is LNHDA, CDR2 SQIVND (reference sequence). Trimming pared 7 bases from V and 2 bases from J, leaving 12 bases between. The CDR3 protein is CASKASGPYNEQFF. Written as DNA, the CDR3 is TGTGCCAGTAAAGCGAGCGGTCCCTACAATGAGCAGTTCTTC.

The rearrangement links TRBV9 to TRBJ2-7, with D tentatively TRBD1 (6 bases). Looked up from germline, CDR1 is SGDLS and CDR2 is YYNGEE. V dropped 4 bases and J dropped 0 bases, with 14 bases sitting between them. CDR3 length: 15 residues. As DNA, the CDR3 is TGTGCCAGCAGCCCCCGGGACACCCCCTCCTACGAGCAGTACTTC. The encoded protein is CASSPRDTPSYEQYF.

The genes are TRBV7-9 and TRBJ2-1, with a weak D call TRBD2 (5 bases). V lost 6 bases, J lost 0 bases, and 12 bases lay in between. This CDR3 spans 15 amino acids. In germline, CDR1 is SEHNR, CDR2 FQNEAQ (reference sequence). This chain's CDR3 is CASRLGGASYNEQFF. The CDR3 coding sequence is TGTGCCAGCAGACTAGGCGGAGCCTCCTACAATGAGCAGTTCTTC.

The CDR3 nucleotides are TGCAGTGCTACGTACGAGGGACACAACACCGGGGAGCTGTTTTTT. Translating it yields CSATYEGHNTGELFF. The chain has TRBV20-1 and TRBJ2-2; D possibly corresponds to TRBD1 (6 bases). Trimming removed 4 bases from V and 2 bases from J, with 14 bases in between. The germline V gene has CDR1 DFQATT and CDR2 SNEGSKA (reference sequence). The CDR3 contains 15 residues.

This chain links TRBV13 with TRBJ2-4; 7 positions match TRBD2. Germline-derived CDR1 and CDR2 are PRHDT and FYEKMQ (reference sequence). V shed 5 bases and J 0 bases; nucleotides not matched to a gene: 7. CDR3 length equals 16 residues. DNA of the CDR3: TGTGCCAGCAGCACCCTAGCGGATATAGCCAAAAACATTCAGTACTTC. This gives the protein CASSTLADIAKNIQYF.

The chain recombines TRBV7-9 with TRBJ1-2; 7 positions agree with TRBD1. This CDR3 is 17 amino acids long. V dropped 4 bases and J dropped 4; count of bases not matched to a gene: 15. Germline CDR1 reads SEHNR; CDR2 reads FQNEAQ (reference sequence). Here the CDR3 reads CASSSTLSGQMGYGYTF. The CDR3 DNA is TGTGCCAGCAGCTCCACCCTCTCGGGACAGATGGGCTATGGCTACACCTTC.

J is TRBJ1-2 and V is TRBV29-1; D gene uncertain. Deletions cut 1 base from V and 4 bases from J, with 10 bases between. The CDR3 length is 13 residues. Germline CDR1 reads SQVTM; CDR2 reads ANQGSEA. The CDR3 DNA reads TGCAGCGTTGAAGGGATTTTAGGCTATGGCTACACCTTC. It yields the protein CSVEGILGYGYTF.

The V and J genes are TRBV7-9 and TRBJ1-4; D perhaps matches TRBD1 (5 bases). The CDR3 has 17 amino acids. Trimming took off 0 bases at V and 7 bases at J, with 18 bases between the two ends. Germline-derived CDR1 and CDR2 are SEHNR and FQNEAQ (reference sequence). CDR3 loop: CASSLASGRGSGEKLFF. CDR3 nucleotide sequence: TGTGCCAGCAGCTTAGCGAGTGGTCGGGGCTCAGGTGAAAAACTGTTTTTT.

This clonotype was counted a few times. The chain joins TRBV3-1 to TRBJ2-5, with D unclear. The CDR3 has 15 residues. Looked up from germline, CDR1 is LGHDT and CDR2 is YNNKEL (reference sequence). Trimming pared 2 bases from V and 1 base from J, leaving 11 bases between. DNA for the CDR3: TGTGCCAGCAGCCAAATCCGTACAACCCAAGAGACCCAGTACTTC. Amino acids: CASSQIRTTQETQYF.

The V gene is TRBV6-5, the J gene TRBJ2-7; 13 bases line up with TRBD2. Germline V gene lookup returns CDR1 MNHEY and CDR2 SVGAGI. The CDR3 length is 17 residues. V was clipped by 0 bases and J by 5 bases; unmatched bases: 7. The CDR3 is CASSYSSTSGRNNEQYF. DNA for the CDR3: TGTGCCAGCAGTTACTCATCGACTAGCGGGAGGAACAACGAGCAGTACTTC.

This clonotype was seen just once. This chain uses TRBV3-1 with TRBJ1-5; D is unresolved. Germline-derived CDR1 and CDR2 are LGHDT and YNNKEL (reference sequence). The V end lost 0 bases, the J end lost 4 bases, and 10 bases lay between the germline ends. The CDR3 length is 15 residues. The DNA for the CDR3 is TGTGCCAGCAGCCAAGAGGGTCGAGGGAATCAGCCCCAGCATTTT. Its protein product is CASSQEGRGNQPQHF.

The chain joins TRBV6-2 or TRBV6-3 to TRBJ1-5; D gene ambiguous. V was shortened by 0 bases and J by 5 bases, with 11 bases between the two germline ends. CDR3 length: 15 residues. CDR1 and CDR2 from the germline V gene are MNHEY and SVGEGT. CDR3 protein: CASSYSWQRDQPQHF. In nucleotides, the CDR3 is TGTGCCAGCAGTTACTCGTGGCAGCGGGATCAGCCCCAGCATTTT.

The chain is built from TRBV2 and TRBJ2-5; unclear D gene. CDR1 and CDR2 from the germline V gene are SNHLY and FYNNEI. The germline V and J ends were trimmed by 6 bases and 5 bases, with 10 bases remaining between them. CDR3 length equals 12 residues. CDR3 loop: CASRSPGETQYF. In DNA, the CDR3 is TGTGCCAGCAGGAGCCCGGGTGAGACCCAGTACTTC.

V and J are TRBV30 and TRBJ2-2; the D is unclear. Germline CDR1 reads GTSNPN; CDR2 reads SVGIG (reference sequence). Trimming took 4 bases from V and 2 from J, leaving 14 bases between them. The CDR3 has 15 residues. CDR3 bases: TGTGCCTGGATCGGGCAGAATTCTAACACCGGGGAGCTGTTTTTT. It specifies CAWIGQNSNTGELFF.

V and J are TRBV19 and TRBJ1-4, with D tentatively TRBD1 (6 bases). The CDR3 is 16 amino acids. The germline gives CDR1 LNHDA, CDR2 SQIVND (reference sequence). V was pared by 5 bases and J by 0 bases, with 13 bases between. The CDR3 DNA follows: TGTGCCAGTAGTCTAAGGACAGCCGCAACTAATGAAAAACTGTTTTTT. It translates to CASSLRTAATNEKLFF.

V is TRBV27 and J is TRBJ2-1; either TRBD1 or TRBD2 may supply D (5 bases each). This CDR3 has 15 amino acids. Trimming took off 4 bases at V and 6 bases at J, with 16 bases between the two ends. Germline V gene data show CDR1 as MNHEY and CDR2 as SMNVEV (reference sequence). DNA of the CDR3: TGTGCCAGCAGTTCCGGGACGTCGATGATCAATGAGCAGTTCTTC. Amino acid sequence: CASSSGTSMINEQFF.

The rearrangement joins TRBV29-1 to TRBJ2-7; D unresolved. The length of the CDR3 is 13 residues. Germline values: CDR1 SQVTM, CDR2 ANQGSEA. Trimming removed 0 bases at V and 2 bases at J, with 8 bases between. CDR3 bases: TGCAGCGTTGAAGAGGGATCAACCTACGAGCAGTACTTC. Its protein product is CSVEEGSTYEQYF.

V gene TRBV28 combines with J gene TRBJ1-5; the D is unclear. Between the trimmed V and J ends, which lost 7 bases and 0 bases, there was a span of 10 bases. This CDR3 contains 14 residues. Germline CDR1 and CDR2: MDHEN and SYDVKM. The CDR3 region is CASIAADSNQPQHF. The CDR3 nucleotides are TGTGCCAGCATCGCAGCAGATAGCAATCAGCCCCAGCATTTT. The variable domain in full, with the rest retrieved from reference TRBV28 and TRBJ1-5, is DVKVTQSSRYLVKRTGEKVFLECVQDMDHENMFWYRQDPGLGLRLIYFSYDVKMKEKGDIPEGYSVSREKKERFSLILESASTNQTSMYLCASIAADSNQPQHFGDGTRLSIL.

The chain has TRBV11-2 and TRBJ2-5; 10 nucleotides agree with TRBD2. The CDR3 covers 15 residues. V shed 2 bases and J 6 bases; nucleotides not matched to a gene: 6. From germline, CDR1 is SGHAT and CDR2 FQNNGV. The CDR3: CASSLNLAGEQTQYF. The CDR3 nucleotides are TGTGCCAGCAGCTTAAACCTAGCGGGAGAGCAGACCCAGTACTTC.

The rearrangement links TRBV2 to TRBJ2-7; the match to TRBD2 covers 9 bases. Trimming cost V 1 base and J 3 bases; bases outside gene matches: 4. Germline loops: CDR1 SNHLY, CDR2 FYNNEI. The CDR3 extends over 15 amino acids. The CDR3 protein is CASSEEAGGLYEQYF. The CDR3, as DNA: TGTGCCAGCAGTGAAGAGGCGGGAGGGCTCTACGAGCAGTACTTC. Full variable domain (rest looked up from reference TRBV2 and TRBJ2-7): EPEVTQTPSHQVTQMGQEVILRCVPISNHLYFYWYRQILGQKVEFLVSFYNNEISEKSEIFDDQFSVERPDGSNFTLKIRSTKLEDSAMYFCASSEEAGGLYEQYFGPGTRLTVT.

This chain joins TRBV5-8 and TRBJ1-5; the D gene is possibly TRBD1 (5 bases). The CDR3 is 14 residues long. V dropped 3 bases and J dropped 4 bases, with 11 bases sitting between them. CDR1 SGHTS and CDR2 YDEGEE come from the germline V gene. CDR3 sequence: CASSWIQENQPQHF. CDR3 bases: TGTGCCAGCAGCTGGATACAGGAGAATCAGCCCCAGCATTTT.

V is TRBV11-1 and J is TRBJ2-6; possibly TRBD1 or TRBD2 for D (5 bases each). Trimming cost V 4 bases and J 0 bases, with 16 bases left between them. The V gene's germline CDR1 is SGHAT and CDR2 FQDESV (reference sequence). The CDR3 covers 18 residues. This CDR3 reads CASSYHPGRTSGANVLTF. In DNA, the CDR3 is TGTGCCAGCAGCTATCATCCGGGACGGACCTCTGGGGCCAACGTCCTGACTTTC.

The chain is built from TRBV6-5 and TRBJ2-1; 14 bases are shared with TRBD2. The V and J ends lost 5 bases and 8 bases, in that order; junction bases with no gene match: 2. Germline CDR1 and CDR2: MNHEY and SVGAGI. There are 14 residues in the CDR3. CDR3 loop: CASSAGLAGDEQFF. CDR3 in DNA: TGTGCCAGCAGTGCGGGACTAGCGGGAGATGAGCAGTTCTTC.

The chain links TRBV30 to TRBJ2-3, with D unclear. V gave up 0 bases and J gave up 1 base, with 8 bases separating them. The CDR3 is made up of 14 amino acids. The germline CDR1 and CDR2 sequences are GTSNPN and SVGIG (reference sequence). Here the CDR3 reads CAWSVLAGTDTQYF. Written as DNA, the CDR3 is TGTGCCTGGAGTGTACTGGCAGGCACAGATACGCAGTATTTT.

This chain uses TRBV2 with TRBJ1-5; the D is unclear. The V gene lost 4 bases and the J gene lost 5 bases, with 15 bases spanning the gap. This CDR3 is built from 15 residues. The germline V gene encodes CDR1 SNHLY and CDR2 FYNNEI. The CDR3 nucleotides read TGTGCCAGCAGTGGCAGGAGGATGAGCGATCAGCCCCAGCATTTT. Translating it yields CASSGRRMSDQPQHF.

This chain uses TRBV19 with TRBJ2-7; 9 bases are a match to TRBD2. The J segment lost 4 bases and the V segment lost 3 bases, leaving 4 bases of the junction unmatched. The CDR3 runs to 14 residues. Per the germline V gene, CDR1 is LNHDA and CDR2 is SQIVND (reference sequence). The CDR3 spells CASSMIAGAYEQYF. The CDR3 nucleotides are TGTGCCAGTAGTATGATAGCGGGAGCTTACGAGCAGTACTTC.